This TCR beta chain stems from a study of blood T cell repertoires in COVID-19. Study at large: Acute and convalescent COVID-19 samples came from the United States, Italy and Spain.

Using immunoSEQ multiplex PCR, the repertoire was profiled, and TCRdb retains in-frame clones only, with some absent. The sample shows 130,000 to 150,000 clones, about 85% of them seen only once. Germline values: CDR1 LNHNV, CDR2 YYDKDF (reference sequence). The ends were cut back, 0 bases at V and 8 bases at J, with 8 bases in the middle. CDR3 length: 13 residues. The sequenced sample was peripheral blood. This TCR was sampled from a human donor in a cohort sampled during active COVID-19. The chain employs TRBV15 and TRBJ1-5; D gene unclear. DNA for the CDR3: TGTGCCACCAGCAGAGATTATTCAGAGCCCCAGCATTTT. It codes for CATSRDYSEPQHF.